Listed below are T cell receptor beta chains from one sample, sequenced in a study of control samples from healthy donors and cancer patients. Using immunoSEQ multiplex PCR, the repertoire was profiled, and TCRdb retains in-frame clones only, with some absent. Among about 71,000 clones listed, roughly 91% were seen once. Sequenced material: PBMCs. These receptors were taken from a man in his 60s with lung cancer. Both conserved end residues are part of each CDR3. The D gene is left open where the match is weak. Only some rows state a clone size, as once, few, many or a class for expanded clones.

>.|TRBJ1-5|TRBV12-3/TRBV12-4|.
CASSFANQPQHF
TGTGCCAGCAGTTTCGCGAATCAGCCCCAGCATTTT
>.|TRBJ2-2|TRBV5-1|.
CASSLFRSRGETGELFF
TGCGCCAGCAGCTTGTTTCGGTCCCGGGGAGAGACCGGGGAGCTGTTTTTT
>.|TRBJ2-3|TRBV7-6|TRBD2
CASSQRLAGGSTDTQYF
TGTGCCAGCAGTCAACGACTAGCGGGGGGGAGCACAGATACGCAGTATTTT
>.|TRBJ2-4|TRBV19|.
CASSIVDNSAKNIQYF
TGTGCCAGTAGTATAGTAGACAATTCAGCCAAAAACATTCAGTACTTC
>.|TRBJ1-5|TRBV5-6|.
CASSLTGSGQPQHF
TGTGCCAGCAGCTTGACAGGGTCGGGTCAGCCCCAGCATTTT
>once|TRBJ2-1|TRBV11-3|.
CASSQGWGGPDNEQFF
TGTGCCAGCAGCCAAGGATGGGGGGGCCCCGACAATGAGCAGTTCTTC
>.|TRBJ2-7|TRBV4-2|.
CASSRTLSNEQYF
TGTGCCAGCAGCCGGACCTTAAGCAACGAGCAGTACTTC
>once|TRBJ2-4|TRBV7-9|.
CASEKAGDPYIQYF
TGTGCCAGCGAAAAGGCAGGGGATCCCTACATTCAGTACTTC
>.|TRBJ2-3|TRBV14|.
CASSTRTLHTDTQYF
TGTGCCAGCAGCACGAGGACTCTCCACACAGATACGCAGTATTTT
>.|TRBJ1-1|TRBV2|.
CASSLRTAKNTEAFF
TGTGCCAGCAGTCTAAGGACAGCTAAGAACACTGAAGCTTTCTTT
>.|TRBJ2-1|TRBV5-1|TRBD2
CASSTGLAGADEQFF
TGCGCCAGCAGCACGGGACTAGCGGGGGCGGATGAGCAGTTCTTC
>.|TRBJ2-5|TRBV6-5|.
CASSYSGTPGETQYF
TGTGCCAGCAGTTACTCAGGGACCCCTGGGGAGACCCAGTACTTC
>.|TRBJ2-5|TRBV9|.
CASGAIRGSTETQYF
TGTGCCAGCGGGGCTATAAGGGGGAGTACGGAGACCCAGTACTTC
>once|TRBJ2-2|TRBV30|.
CAWMGPNTGELFF
TGTGCCTGGATGGGCCCAAACACCGGGGAGCTGTTTTTT
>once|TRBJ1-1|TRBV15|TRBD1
CATSRPTGTGVKAFF
TGTGCCACCAGCAGACCCACTGGGACAGGGGTGAAAGCTTTCTTT
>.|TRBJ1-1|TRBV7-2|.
CASSLVPNTEAFF
TGTGCCAGCAGCTTGGTCCCGAACACTGAAGCTTTCTTT
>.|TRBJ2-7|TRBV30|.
CAWSVRQGNNEQYF
TGTGCCTGGAGTGTACGTCAGGGTAATAACGAGCAGTACTTC
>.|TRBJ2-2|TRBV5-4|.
CASSVATGELFF
TGTGCCAGCAGCGTCGCCACCGGGGAGCTGTTTTTT
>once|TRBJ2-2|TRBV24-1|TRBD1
CATSDQQGAGGELFF
TGTGCCACCAGTGATCAACAGGGGGCCGGCGGGGAGCTGTTTTTT
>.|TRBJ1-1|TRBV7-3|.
CASSLDNTEAFF
TGTGCCAGCAGCTTAGATAACACTGAAGCTTTCTTT
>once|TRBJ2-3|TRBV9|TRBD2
CASSVNPDRTSGPRMADTQYF
TGTGCCAGCAGCGTAAACCCCGACCGGACTAGCGGGCCCCGCATGGCAGATACGCAGTATTTT
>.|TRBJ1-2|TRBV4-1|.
CASSQDPQGLVYGYTF
TGCGCCAGCAGCCAAGATCCGCAGGGGCTGGTCTATGGCTACACCTTC
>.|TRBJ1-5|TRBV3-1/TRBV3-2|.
CASSQGRDFQPQHF
TGTGCCAGCAGCCAAGGGCGAGATTTCCAGCCCCAGCATTTT
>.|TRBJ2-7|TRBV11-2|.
CASSLSYSSHEQYF
TGTGCCAGCAGCTTAAGTTACAGCTCACACGAGCAGTACTTC
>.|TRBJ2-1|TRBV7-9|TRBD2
CASSLGSGGTDEQFF
TGTGCCAGCAGCTTAGGTAGCGGGGGGACGGATGAGCAGTTCTTC
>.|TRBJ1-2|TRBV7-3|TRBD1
CASSSTPGTGDYGYTF
TGTGCCAGCAGCTCGACCCCCGGGACAGGGGACTATGGCTACACCTTC
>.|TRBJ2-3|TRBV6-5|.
CASSRRRTPTDTQYF
TGTGCCAGCAGTCGTCGAAGGACCCCCACAGATACGCAGTATTTT
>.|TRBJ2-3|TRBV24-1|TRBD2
CATTTGRSTDTQYF
TGTGCCACGACGACCGGGAGGAGTACAGATACGCAGTATTTT
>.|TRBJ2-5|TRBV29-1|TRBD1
CSALRWDRSYQETQYF
TGCAGCGCACTAAGGTGGGACAGGAGTTACCAAGAGACCCAGTACTTC
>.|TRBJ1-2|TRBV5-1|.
CASSLDKGIYGYTF
TGCGCCAGCAGCTTGGATAAGGGGATCTATGGCTACACCTTC
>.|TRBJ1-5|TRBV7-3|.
CASSAGARQPQHF
TGTGCCAGCAGTGCAGGGGCGAGGCAGCCCCAGCATTTT
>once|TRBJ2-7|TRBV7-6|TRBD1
CASSPLGQGSYEQYF
TGTGCCAGCAGCCCGCTGGGACAGGGGAGCTACGAGCAGTACTTC
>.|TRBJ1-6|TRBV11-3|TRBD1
CASSLWGQGMTSPLHF
TGTGCCAGCAGCTTATGGGGACAGGGGATGACTTCACCCCTCCACTTT
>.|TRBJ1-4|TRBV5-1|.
CASSQQGFNEKLFF
TGCGCCAGCAGCCAACAGGGATTTAATGAAAAACTGTTTTTT
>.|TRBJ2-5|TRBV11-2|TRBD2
CASRLAGEETQYF
TGTGCCAGTAGACTAGCGGGGGAAGAGACCCAGTACTTC